This T cell receptor beta chain was sequenced in a study of T cells after yellow fever vaccination. General observations from the study: The secondary response was weaker but peaked faster, day 5 versus 15. From the bulk population, abundant clonotypes could contaminate and appear within FACS-sorted repertoires.

As TCR cDNA was made by 5'RACE template switching, a universal primer site and UMIs were added. In TCRdb, the 5' RACE reads were re-called with MiXCR into one record per CDR3 protein. The sample lists hundreds of thousands of distinct CDR3 sequences, around 21% occurring once. Germline V CDR1 and CDR2: SGHRS, YFSETQ. V shed 2 bases and J shed 3 bases, with 9 bases lying between them. The length of the CDR3 is 13 residues. There are many counts of this clonotype. Its matching antigen is unknown. This receptor was taken from a man under 40 who received the YFV17D yellow fever vaccine. The rearrangement joins TRBV5-1 to TRBJ2-7; D remains ambiguous. This material consisted of PBMCs, taken 15 days after the yellow fever booster vaccination. The CDR3 is CASSLPPVYEQYF. CDR3 nucleotides: TGCGCCAGCAGCTTACCGCCGGTCTACGAGCAGTACTTC.